The 2 T cell receptor beta chains in this list originate from one sample, sequenced in a study of cytotoxic CD8 clonotypes in ibrutinib-treated CLL. The protocol was immunoSEQ multiplex PCR, while the TCRdb copy is restricted to in-frame clones and leaves out a portion. The sample holds approximately 150,000 clones; roughly 88% are singletons and the top ten take approximately 3%. The specimen comprised PBMCs, sampled at disease progression, from a patient treated with ibrutinib. The receptors originated from a human donor with chronic lymphocytic leukemia.

The rearrangement joins TRBV6-1 to TRBJ2-7; perhaps TRBD2 as D (5 bases). V dropped 6 bases and J dropped 4 bases, with 10 bases sitting between them. Germline lookup yields CDR1 MNHNS and CDR2 SASEGT. This CDR3 has 12 amino acids. The CDR3 DNA sequence: TGTGCCAGCAGCCCCGGGATTTACGAGCAGTACTTC. It encodes CASSPGIYEQYF.

This chain joins TRBV6-1 and TRBJ2-7; TRBD2 matches 7 bases. The J segment lost 7 bases and the V segment lost 5 bases, leaving 11 bases of the junction unmatched. Germline V gene sequence: CDR1 MNHNS, CDR2 SASEGT. This CDR3 is built from 14 residues. The CDR3 is CASSHAAGVREQYF. CDR3 DNA sequence: TGTGCCAGCAGTCATGCCGCGGGGGTCCGGGAGCAGTACTTC.